The present entry profiles one T cell receptor (beta chain) with its context. Its antigen is currently unknown. Naive CD8 library inputs spanned about 17,000 to 1,000,000 sorted cells and 10%, 30% or 50% RNA. Trimming took 3 bases from V and 3 from J, leaving 9 bases between them. The CDR3 sequence is 14 residues long. Germline V gives CDR1 LNHDA, CDR2 SQIVND (reference sequence). These data originate in a study of molecular identifiers for immune sequencing clone quantification. Study background: Replicates involved a five-way split of RNA from approximately 20,000 or 98,000 naive CD8 cells, with sequencing of four. Study observations and caveats: Under 1% of molecules in naive cells, but over 97% of effector molecules, belonged to clones above 20 RNA copies. Spiked Jurkat TCR RNA equal to one cell could reportedly be picked out among one million naive cells.

MiXCR was run by TCRdb on the PCR reads, yielding one entry per CDR3 protein. The table has 600,000 to 650,000 distinct CDR3 sequences, around 20% seen once; the top ten hold roughly 0.9%. V and J are TRBV19 and TRBJ2-1, with TRBD1 as a possible D gene (5 bases). This TCR came from a human donor in good health. Some libraries in this study had Jurkat cell RNA spiked in. Sequenced material: naive CD8+ T cells from blood, with Jurkat cell RNA spiked in. As to subset: FACS-sorted CD8+CD4-CCR7+CD45RA+ naive T cells. CDR3 amino acids: CASSMWTNYNEQFF. The CDR3 nucleotides read TGTGCCAGTAGTATGTGGACAAACTACAATGAGCAGTTCTTC.